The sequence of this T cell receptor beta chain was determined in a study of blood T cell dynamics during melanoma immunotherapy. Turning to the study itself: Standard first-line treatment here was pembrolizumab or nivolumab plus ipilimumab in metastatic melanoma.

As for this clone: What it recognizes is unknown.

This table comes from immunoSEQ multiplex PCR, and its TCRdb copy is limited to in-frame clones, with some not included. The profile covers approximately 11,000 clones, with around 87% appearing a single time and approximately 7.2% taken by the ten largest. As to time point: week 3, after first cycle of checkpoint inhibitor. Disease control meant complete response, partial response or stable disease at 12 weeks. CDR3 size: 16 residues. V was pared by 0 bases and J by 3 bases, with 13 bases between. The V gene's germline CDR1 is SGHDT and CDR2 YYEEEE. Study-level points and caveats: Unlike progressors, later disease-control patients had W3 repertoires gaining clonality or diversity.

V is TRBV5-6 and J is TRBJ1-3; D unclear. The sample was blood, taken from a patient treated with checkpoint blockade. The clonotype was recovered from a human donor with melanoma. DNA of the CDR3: TGTGCCAGCAGCTTGGATGTAGGGTCATTTGGAAACACCATATATTTT. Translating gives CASSLDVGSFGNTIYF.